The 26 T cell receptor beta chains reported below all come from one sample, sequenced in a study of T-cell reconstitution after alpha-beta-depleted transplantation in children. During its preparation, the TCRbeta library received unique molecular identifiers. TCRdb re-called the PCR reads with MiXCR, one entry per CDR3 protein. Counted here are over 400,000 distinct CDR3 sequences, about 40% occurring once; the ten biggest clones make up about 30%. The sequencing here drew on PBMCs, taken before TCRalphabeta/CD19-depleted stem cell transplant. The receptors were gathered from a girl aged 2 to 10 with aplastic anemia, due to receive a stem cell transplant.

CDR3 in amino acids: CSVSGGSLTDTQYF. CDR3 nucleotide sequence: TGCAGCGTTTCAGGGGGCAGCTTAACAGATACGCAGTATTTT. The chain employs TRBV29-1 and TRBJ2-3, with 8 positions matching TRBD1. Germline CDR1 SQVTM, CDR2 ANQGSEA. The V gene end was trimmed by 5 bases and the J gene end by 3 bases; junction bases not matched to a gene: 7. The CDR3 is 14 residues long.

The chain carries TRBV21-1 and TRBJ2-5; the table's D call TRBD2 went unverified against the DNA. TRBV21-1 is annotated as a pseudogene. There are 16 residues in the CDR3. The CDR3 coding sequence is TGTGCCAGCAGCAAACTGGTAGCGGAATTACAAGAGACCCAGTACTTC. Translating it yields CASSKLVAELQETQYF.

CDR3 amino acids: CASSQDRRASGTDTQYF. The CDR3 region has the DNA TGCGCCAGCAGCCAAGATCGGCGGGCTAGCGGGACAGATACGCAGTATTTT. The rearrangement uses TRBV4-1 and TRBJ2-3; 8 bases align to TRBD2. The CDR3 extends over 17 amino acids. J was trimmed by 3 bases and V by 0 bases; bases with no gene match: 8. The germline V gene encodes CDR1 MGHRA and CDR2 YSYEKL.

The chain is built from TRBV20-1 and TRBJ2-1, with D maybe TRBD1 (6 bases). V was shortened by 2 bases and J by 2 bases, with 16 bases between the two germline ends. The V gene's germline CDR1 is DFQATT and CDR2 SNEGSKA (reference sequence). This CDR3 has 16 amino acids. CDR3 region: CSARTVGGQAYNEQFF. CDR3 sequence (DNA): TGCAGTGCTAGAACAGTTGGGGGCCAGGCCTACAATGAGCAGTTCTTC.

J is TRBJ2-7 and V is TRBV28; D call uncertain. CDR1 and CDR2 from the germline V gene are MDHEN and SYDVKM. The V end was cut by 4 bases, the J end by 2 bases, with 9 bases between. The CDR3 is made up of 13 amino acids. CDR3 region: CASSSPIPYEQYF. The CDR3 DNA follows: TGTGCCAGCAGTTCCCCCATCCCCTACGAGCAGTACTTC.

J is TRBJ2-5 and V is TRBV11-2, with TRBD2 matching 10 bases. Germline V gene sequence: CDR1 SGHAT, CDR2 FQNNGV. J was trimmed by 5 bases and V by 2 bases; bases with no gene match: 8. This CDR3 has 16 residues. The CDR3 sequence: CASSLTSGTRVETQYF. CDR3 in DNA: TGTGCCAGCAGCTTAACTAGCGGGACCCGTGTGGAGACCCAGTACTTC.

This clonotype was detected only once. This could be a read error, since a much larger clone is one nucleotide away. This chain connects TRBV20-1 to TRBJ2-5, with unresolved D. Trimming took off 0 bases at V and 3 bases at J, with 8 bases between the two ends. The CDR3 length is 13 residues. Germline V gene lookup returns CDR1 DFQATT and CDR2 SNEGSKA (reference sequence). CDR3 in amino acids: CSARDTVEETQYF. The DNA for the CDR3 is TGCAGTGCTAGAGATACCGTGGAAGAGACCCAGTACTTC.

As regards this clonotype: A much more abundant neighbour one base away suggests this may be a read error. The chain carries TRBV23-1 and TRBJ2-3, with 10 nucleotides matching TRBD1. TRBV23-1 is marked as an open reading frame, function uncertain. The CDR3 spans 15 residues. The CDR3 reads CASSRPGQGSDTEYF. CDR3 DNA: TGCGCCAGCAGTCGTCCGGGACAGGGGTCAGATACGGAGTATTTT.

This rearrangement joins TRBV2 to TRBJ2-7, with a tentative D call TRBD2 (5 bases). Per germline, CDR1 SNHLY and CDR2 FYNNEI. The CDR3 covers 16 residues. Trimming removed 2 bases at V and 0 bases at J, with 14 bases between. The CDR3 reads CASSERGALSSYEQYF. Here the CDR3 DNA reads TGTGCCAGCAGTGAACGGGGAGCGCTGAGCTCCTACGAGCAGTACTTC.

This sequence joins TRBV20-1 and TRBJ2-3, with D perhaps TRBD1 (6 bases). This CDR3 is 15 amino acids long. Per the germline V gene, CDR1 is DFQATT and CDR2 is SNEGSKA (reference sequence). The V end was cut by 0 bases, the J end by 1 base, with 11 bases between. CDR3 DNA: TGCAGTGCTAGAGATGATCACAGGGGCACAGATACGCAGTATTTT. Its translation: CSARDDHRGTDTQYF.

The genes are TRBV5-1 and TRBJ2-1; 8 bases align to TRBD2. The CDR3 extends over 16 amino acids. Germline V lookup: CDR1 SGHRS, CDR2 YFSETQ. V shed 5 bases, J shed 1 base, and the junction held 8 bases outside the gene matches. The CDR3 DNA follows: TGCGCCAGCAGTGCGGGAGGCTGGAGTTCCTACAATGAGCAGTTCTTC. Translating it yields CASSAGGWSSYNEQFF.

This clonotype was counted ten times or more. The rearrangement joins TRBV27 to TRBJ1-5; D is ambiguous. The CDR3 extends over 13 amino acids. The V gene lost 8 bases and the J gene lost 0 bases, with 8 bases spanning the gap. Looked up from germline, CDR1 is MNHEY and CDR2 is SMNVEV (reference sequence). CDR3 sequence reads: CASGYYSNQPQHF. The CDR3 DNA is TGTGCCAGCGGGTACTATAGCAATCAGCCCCAGCATTTT.

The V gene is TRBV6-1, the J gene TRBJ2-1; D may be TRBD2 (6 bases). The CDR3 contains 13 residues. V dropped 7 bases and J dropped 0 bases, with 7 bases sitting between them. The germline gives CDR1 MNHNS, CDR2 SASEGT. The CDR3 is CASKRVSYNEQFF. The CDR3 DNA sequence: TGTGCCAGCAAGCGGGTCTCCTACAATGAGCAGTTCTTC.

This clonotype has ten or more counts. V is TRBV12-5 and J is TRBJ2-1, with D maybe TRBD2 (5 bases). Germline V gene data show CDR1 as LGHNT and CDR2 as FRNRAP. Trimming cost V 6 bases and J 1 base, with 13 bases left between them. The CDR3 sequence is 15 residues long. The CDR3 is CASGLSSGSYNEQFF. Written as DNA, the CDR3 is TGTGCTAGTGGGCTCTCGAGCGGTTCCTACAATGAGCAGTTCTTC.

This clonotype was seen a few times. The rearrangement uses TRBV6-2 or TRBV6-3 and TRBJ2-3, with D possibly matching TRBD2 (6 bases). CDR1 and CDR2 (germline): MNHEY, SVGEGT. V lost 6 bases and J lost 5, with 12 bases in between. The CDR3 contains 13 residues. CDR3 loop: CASRPDSGDTQYF. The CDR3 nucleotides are TGTGCCAGCAGACCGGATAGCGGAGATACGCAGTATTTT.

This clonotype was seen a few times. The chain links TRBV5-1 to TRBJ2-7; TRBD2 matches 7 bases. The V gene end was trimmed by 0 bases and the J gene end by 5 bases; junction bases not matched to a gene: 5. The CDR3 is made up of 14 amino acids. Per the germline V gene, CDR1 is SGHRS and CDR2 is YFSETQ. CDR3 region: CASSLDAGTNEQYF. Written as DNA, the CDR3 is TGCGCCAGCAGCTTGGACGCTGGGACTAACGAGCAGTACTTC.

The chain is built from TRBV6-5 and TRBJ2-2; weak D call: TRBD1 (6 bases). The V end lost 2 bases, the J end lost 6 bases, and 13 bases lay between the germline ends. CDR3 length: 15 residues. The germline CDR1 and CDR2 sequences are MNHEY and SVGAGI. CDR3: CASSYGQGLAGELFF. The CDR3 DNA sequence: TGTGCCAGCAGTTACGGGCAGGGGCTGGCCGGGGAGCTGTTTTTT.

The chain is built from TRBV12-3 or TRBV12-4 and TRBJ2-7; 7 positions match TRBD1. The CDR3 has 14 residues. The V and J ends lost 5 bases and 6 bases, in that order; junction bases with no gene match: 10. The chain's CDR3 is CASSPLTGLGEQYF. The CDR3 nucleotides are TGTGCCAGCAGTCCATTGACAGGGCTCGGCGAGCAGTACTTC.

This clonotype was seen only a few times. The CDR3 protein is CASSHGTGELYEQYF. The CDR3 DNA reads TGCGCCAGCAGCCATGGGACAGGGGAGTTGTACGAGCAGTACTTC. The rearrangement uses TRBV4-1 and TRBJ2-7, with 10 bases identical to TRBD1. V lost 3 bases, J lost 4 bases, and 6 bases stayed unmatched. Germline assignment: CDR1 MGHRA and CDR2 YSYEKL. The CDR3 covers 15 residues.

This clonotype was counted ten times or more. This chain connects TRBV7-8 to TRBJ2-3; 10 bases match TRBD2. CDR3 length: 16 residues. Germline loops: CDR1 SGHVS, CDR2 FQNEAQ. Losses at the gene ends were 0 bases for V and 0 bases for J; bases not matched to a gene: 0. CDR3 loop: CASSLATSGSTDTQYF. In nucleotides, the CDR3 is TGTGCCAGCAGCTTAGCGACTAGCGGGAGCACAGATACGCAGTATTTT.

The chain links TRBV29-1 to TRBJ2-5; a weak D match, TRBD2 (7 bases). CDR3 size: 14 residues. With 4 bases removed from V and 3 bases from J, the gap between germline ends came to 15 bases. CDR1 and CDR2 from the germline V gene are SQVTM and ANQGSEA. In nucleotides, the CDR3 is TGCAGCGTTGCCGGCGGGGGCACCGAAGAGACCCAGTACTTC. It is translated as CSVAGGGTEETQYF.

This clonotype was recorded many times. The CDR3 sequence: CASSPGAGWSYEQYF. CDR3 nucleotide sequence: TGTGCCAGCAGCCCCGGAGCGGGATGGTCGTACGAGCAGTACTTC. This chain uses TRBV11-2 with TRBJ2-7; 7 positions agree with TRBD2. CDR1 SGHAT and CDR2 FQNNGV come from the germline V gene. There are 15 residues in the CDR3. V dropped 5 bases and J dropped 4; count of bases not matched to a gene: 11.

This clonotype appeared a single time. Written as DNA, the CDR3 is TGTGCCAGCAGTTACTCGGTCCTAGCTCCCGGGGCAGATACGCAGTATTTT. This gives the protein CASSYSVLAPGADTQYF. The chain employs TRBV6-5 and TRBJ2-3; TRBD2 is a possible D gene (5 bases). The CDR3 length is 17 residues. Germline V gene data show CDR1 as MNHEY and CDR2 as SVGAGI. The V end was cut by 0 bases, the J end by 4 bases, with 17 bases between.

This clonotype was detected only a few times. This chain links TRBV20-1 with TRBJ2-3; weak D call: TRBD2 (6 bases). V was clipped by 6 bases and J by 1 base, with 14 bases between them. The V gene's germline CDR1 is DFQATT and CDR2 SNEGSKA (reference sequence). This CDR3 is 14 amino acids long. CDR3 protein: CSAPILAGTDTQYF. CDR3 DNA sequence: TGCAGTGCCCCGATCTTAGCGGGCACAGATACGCAGTATTTT.

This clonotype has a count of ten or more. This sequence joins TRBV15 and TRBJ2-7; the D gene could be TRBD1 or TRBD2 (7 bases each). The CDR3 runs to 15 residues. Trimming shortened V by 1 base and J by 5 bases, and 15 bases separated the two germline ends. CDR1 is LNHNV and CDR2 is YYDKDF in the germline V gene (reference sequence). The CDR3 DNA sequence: TGTGCCACCAGCAGAGGAGGAGCAGGGGGGGACGAGCAGTACTTC. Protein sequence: CATSRGGAGGDEQYF. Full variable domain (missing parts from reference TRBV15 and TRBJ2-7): DAMVIQNPRYQVTQFGKPVTLSCSQTLNHNVMYWYQQKSSQAPKLLFHYYDKDFNNEADTPDNFQSRRPNTSFCFLDIRSPGLGDTAMYLCATSRGGAGGDEQYFGPGTRLTVT.

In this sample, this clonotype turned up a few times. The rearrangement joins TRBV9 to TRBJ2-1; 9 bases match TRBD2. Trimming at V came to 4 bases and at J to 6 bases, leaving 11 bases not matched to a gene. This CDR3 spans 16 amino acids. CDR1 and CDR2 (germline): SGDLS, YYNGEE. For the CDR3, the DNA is TGTGCCAGCAGCCCGTTGGGTAGCGGGAGTTTCAATGAGCAGTTCTTC. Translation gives CASSPLGSGSFNEQFF.